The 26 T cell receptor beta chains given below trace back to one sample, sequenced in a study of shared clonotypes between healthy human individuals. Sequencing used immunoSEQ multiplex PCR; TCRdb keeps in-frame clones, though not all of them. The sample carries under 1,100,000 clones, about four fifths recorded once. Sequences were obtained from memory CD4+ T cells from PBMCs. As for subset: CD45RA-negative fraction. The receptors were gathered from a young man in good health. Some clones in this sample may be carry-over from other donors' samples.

Here the CDR3 reads CASSSPFANTGELFF. CDR3 nucleotide sequence: TGTGCCAGCAGTTCTCCGTTCGCGAACACCGGGGAGCTGTTTTTT. This chain links TRBV28 with TRBJ2-2; no firm D call. Germline V gene lookup returns CDR1 MDHEN and CDR2 SYDVKM. The germline V and J ends were trimmed by 4 bases and 0 bases, with 9 bases remaining between them. This CDR3 has 15 residues.

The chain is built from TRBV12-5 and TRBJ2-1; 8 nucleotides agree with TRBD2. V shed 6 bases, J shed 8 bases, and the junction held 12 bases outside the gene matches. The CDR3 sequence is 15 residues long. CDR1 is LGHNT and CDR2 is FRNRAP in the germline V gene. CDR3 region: CASGRGLAGRDEQFF. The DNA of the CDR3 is TGTGCTAGTGGGAGAGGGCTAGCGGGTAGAGATGAGCAGTTCTTC.

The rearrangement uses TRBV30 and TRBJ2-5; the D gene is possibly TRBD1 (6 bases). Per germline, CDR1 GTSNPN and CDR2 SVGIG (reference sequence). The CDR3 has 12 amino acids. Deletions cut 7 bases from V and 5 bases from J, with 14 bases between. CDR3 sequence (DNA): TGTGCCTATTCCAGGGGATGGGAGACCCAGTACTTC. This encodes CAYSRGWETQYF.

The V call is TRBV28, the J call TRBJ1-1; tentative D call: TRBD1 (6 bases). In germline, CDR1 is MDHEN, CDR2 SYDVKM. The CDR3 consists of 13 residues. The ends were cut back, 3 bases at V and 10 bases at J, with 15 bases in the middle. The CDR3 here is CASSFTRQVRAFF. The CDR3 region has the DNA TGTGCCAGCAGTTTCACCAGACAGGTTAGAGCTTTCTTT.

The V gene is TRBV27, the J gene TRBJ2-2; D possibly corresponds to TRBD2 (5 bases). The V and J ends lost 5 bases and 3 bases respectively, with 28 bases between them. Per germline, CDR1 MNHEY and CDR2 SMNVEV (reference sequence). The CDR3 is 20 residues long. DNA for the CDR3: TGTGCCAGCAGTCCATCTACCCTACGTCCATTTTCGGGATACACCGGGGAGCTGTTTTTT. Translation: CASSPSTLRPFSGYTGELFF.

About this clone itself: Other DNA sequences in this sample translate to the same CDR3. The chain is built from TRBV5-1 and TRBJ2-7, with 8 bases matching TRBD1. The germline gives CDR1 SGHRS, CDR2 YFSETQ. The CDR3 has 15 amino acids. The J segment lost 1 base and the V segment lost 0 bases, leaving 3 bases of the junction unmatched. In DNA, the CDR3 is TGCGCCAGCAGCTTGGGTACAGGGGGATCCTACGAGCAGTACTTC. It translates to CASSLGTGGSYEQYF.

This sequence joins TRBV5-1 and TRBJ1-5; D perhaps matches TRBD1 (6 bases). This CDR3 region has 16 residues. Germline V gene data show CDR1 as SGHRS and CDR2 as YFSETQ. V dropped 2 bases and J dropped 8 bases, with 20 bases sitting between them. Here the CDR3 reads CASSLTGLHREEPQHF. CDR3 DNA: TGCGCCAGCAGCTTAACAGGGTTACACAGAGAGGAGCCCCAGCATTTT.

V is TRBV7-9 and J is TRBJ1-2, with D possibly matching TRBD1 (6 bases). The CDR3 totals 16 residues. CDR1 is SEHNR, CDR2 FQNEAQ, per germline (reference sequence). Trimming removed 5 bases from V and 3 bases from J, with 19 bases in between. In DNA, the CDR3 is TGTGCCAGCAGCCAACGCACGGGGGGCTTGGACTATGGCTACACCTTC. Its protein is CASSQRTGGLDYGYTF.

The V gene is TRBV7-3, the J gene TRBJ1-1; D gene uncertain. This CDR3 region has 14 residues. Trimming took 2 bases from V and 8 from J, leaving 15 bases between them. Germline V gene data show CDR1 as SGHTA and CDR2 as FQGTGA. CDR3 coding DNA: TGTGCCAGCAGCTTAGACGATAGGGCAACCGAAGCTTTCTTT. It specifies CASSLDDRATEAFF.

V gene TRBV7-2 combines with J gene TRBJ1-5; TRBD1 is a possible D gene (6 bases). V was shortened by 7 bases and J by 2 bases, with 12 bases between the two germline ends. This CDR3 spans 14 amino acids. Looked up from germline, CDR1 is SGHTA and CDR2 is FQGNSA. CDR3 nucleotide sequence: TGTGCCAGCACCACAGGGCTACGCAATCAGCCCCAGCATTTT. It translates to CASTTGLRNQPQHF.

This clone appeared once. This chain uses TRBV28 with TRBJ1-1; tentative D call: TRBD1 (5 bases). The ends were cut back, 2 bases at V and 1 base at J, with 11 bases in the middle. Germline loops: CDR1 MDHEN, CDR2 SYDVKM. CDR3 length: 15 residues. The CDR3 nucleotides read TGTGCCAGCAGTTTAGCCGGGGCGAGGAACACTGAAGCTTTCTTT. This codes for CASSLAGARNTEAFF.

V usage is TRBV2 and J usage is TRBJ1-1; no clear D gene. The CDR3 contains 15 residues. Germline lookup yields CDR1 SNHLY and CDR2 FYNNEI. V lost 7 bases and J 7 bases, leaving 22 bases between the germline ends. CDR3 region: CASIADGVPVYEAFF. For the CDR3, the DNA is TGTGCCAGCATTGCAGATGGGGTGCCCGTCTATGAAGCTTTCTTT.

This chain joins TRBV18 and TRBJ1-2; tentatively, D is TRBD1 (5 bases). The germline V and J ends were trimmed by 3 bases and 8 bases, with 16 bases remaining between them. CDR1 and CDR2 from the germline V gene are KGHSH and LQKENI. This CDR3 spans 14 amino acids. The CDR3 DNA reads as TGTGCCAGCTCACCTCTTGGGGCGGCAAAAGGCTACACCTTC. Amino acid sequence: CASSPLGAAKGYTF.

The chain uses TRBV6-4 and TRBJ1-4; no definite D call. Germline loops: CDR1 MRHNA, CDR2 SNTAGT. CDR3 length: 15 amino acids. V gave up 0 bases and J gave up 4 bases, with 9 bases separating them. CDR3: CASSDSGGSNEKLFF. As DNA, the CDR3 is TGTGCCAGCAGTGACTCCGGAGGGAGTAATGAAAAACTGTTTTTT.

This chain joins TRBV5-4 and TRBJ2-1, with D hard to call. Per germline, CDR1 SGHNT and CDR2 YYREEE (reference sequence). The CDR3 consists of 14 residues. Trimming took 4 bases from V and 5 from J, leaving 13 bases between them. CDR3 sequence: CASSPTSAHNEQFF. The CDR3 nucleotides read TGTGCCAGCAGCCCTACTTCCGCGCACAATGAGCAGTTCTTC.

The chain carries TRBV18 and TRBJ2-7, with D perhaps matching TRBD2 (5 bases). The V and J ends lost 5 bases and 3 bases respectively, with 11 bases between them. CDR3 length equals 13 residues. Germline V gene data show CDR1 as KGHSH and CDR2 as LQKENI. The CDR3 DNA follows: TGTGCCAGCTCAAGTCCTAGCAGCTACGAGCAGTACTTC. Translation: CASSSPSSYEQYF.

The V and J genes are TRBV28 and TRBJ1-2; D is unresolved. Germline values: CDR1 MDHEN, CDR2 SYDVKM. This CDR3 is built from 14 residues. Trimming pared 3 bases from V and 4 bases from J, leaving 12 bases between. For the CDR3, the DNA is TGTGCCAGCAGTTTGCCACAGAGTATCTATGGCTACACCTTC. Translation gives CASSLPQSIYGYTF.

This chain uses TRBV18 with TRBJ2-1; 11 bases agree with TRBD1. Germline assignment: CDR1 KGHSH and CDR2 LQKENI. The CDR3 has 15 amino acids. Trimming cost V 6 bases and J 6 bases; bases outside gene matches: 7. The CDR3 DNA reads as TGTGCCAGCTCGGGACAGGGGGTAGAGGTCAATGAGCAGTTCTTC. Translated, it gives CASSGQGVEVNEQFF.

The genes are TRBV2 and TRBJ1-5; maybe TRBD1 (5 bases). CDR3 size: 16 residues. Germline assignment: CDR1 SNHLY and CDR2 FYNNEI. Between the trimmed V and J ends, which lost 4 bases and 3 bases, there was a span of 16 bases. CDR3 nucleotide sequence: TGTGCCAGCAGTGTGGGGCAGGGAACCTTCAATCAGCCCCAGCATTTT. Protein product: CASSVGQGTFNQPQHF.

CDR3 nucleotides: TGTGCCAGCAGCTTAGCGGGACAGGGACTAGACTACACCTTC. It specifies CASSLAGQGLDYTF. The V call is TRBV7-2, the J call TRBJ1-2; 9 bases fit TRBD1. The germline gives CDR1 SGHTA, CDR2 FQGNSA. The CDR3 runs 14 residues. J gave up 10 bases and V 0 bases, and 6 bases lay outside the gene matches.

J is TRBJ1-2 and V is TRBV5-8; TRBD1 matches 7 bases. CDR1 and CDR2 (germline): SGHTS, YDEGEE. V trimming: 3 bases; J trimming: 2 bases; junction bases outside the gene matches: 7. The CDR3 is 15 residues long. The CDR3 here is CASSSGRTGNYGYTF. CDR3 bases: TGTGCCAGCAGCTCCGGGAGGACAGGAAACTATGGCTACACCTTC. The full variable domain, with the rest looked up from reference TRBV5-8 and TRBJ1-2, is EAGVTQSPTHLIKTRGQQATLRCSPISGHTSVYWYQQALGLGLQFLLWYDEGEERNRGNFPPRFSGRQFPNYSSELNVNALELEDSALYLCASSSGRTGNYGYTFGSGTRLTVV.

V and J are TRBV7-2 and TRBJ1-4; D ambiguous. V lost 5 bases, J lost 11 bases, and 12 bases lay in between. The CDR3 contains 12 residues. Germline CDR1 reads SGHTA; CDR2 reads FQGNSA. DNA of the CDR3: TGTGCCAGCAGCCTAAGACGGGAGAAACTGTTTTTT. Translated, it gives CASSLRREKLFF.

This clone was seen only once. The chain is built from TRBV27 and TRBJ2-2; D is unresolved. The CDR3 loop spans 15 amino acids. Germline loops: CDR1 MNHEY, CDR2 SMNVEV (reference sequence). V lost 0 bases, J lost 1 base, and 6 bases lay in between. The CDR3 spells CASSLSRQNTGELFF. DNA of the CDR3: TGTGCCAGCAGTTTATCCCGACAGAACACCGGGGAGCTGTTTTTT.

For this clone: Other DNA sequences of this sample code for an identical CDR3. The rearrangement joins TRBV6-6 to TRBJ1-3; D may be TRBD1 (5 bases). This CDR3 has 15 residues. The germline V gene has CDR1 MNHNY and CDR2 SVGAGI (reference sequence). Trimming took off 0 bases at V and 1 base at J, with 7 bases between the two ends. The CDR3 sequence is CASSYSGGSGNTIYF. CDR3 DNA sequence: TGTGCCAGCAGTTACTCGGGGGGGTCTGGAAACACCATATATTTT.

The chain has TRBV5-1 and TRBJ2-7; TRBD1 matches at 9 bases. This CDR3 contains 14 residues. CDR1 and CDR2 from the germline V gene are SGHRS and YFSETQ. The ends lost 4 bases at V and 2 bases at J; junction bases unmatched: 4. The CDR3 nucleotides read TGCGCCAGCAGCGGGACAGGGACCACCTACGAGCAGTACTTC. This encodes CASSGTGTTYEQYF.

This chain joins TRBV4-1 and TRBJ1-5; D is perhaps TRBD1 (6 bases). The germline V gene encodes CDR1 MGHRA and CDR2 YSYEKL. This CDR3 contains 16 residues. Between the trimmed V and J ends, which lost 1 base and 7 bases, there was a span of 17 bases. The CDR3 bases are TGCGCCAGCAGCCAAGTAAGTCAGGGGCGCGGACAGCCCCAGCATTTT. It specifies CASSQVSQGRGQPQHF.